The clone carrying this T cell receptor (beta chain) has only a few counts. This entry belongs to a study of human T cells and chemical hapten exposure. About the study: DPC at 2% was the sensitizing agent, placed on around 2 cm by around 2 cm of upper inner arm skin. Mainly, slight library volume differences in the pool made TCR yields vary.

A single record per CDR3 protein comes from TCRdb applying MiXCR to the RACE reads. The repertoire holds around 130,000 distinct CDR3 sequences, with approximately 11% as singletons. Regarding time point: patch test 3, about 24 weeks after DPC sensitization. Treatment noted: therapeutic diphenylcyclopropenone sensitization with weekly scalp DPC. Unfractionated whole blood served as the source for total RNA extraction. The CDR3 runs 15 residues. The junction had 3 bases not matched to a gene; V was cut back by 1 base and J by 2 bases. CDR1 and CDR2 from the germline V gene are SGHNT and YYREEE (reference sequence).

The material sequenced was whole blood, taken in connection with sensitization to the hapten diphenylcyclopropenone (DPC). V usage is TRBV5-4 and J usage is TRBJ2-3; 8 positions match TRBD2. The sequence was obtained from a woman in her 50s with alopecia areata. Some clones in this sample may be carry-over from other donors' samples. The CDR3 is CASSLRGGPTDTQYF. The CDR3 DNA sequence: TGTGCCAGCAGCTTGCGGGGGGGCCCCACAGATACGCAGTATTTT.